A single sample gave rise to the 5 T cell receptor beta chains below, sequenced in a study of T cell repertoires in cytomegalovirus infection. What these receptors recognize is not known. Using its own MiXCR run on the reads, TCRdb lists one record per CDR3 protein. The sample includes roughly 310,000 distinct CDR3 sequences, 25% to 30% of them seen just once. The sequencing here drew on cultured PBMCs, taken from culture after CMV antigen stimulation. These TCRs come from a human donor in good health (CMV status not recorded). Some clones in this sample may be carry-over from other donors' samples.

As regards this clonotype: The germline gene is not matched at one end of the junction; a read error may be the cause. The chain has TRBV5-3 and TRBJ1-6; D is perhaps TRBD1 (6 bases). TRBV5-3 is an ORF; its function is uncertain. The length of the CDR3 is 16 residues. The CDR3 coding sequence is TGTGCCAGCAGCTTGGGGGGGCAGGCCGGGGGTTCACCCCTCCACTTT. It translates to CASSLGGQAGGSPLHF.

The rearrangement joins TRBV11-2 to TRBJ2-5; maybe TRBD1 (6 bases). The CDR3 covers 13 residues. With 7 bases removed from V and 5 bases from J, the gap between germline ends came to 14 bases. The germline V gene has CDR1 SGHAT and CDR2 FQNNGV. The DNA for the CDR3 is TGTGCCAGCACCACAGGGTCCCGGGAGACCCAGTACTTC. Its protein is CASTTGSRETQYF.

There are a few counts of this clonotype. CDR3 region: CASKTGDYNEQFF. As DNA, the CDR3 is TGTGCCAGTAAGACAGGGGACTACAATGAGCAGTTCTTC. The rearrangement uses TRBV2 and TRBJ2-1, with TRBD1 matching over 8 bases. V lost 9 bases, J lost 3 bases, and 4 bases stayed unmatched. CDR3 length: 13 residues. The germline gives CDR1 SNHLY, CDR2 FYNNEI.

The chain carries TRBV6-2 or TRBV6-3 and TRBJ1-6; D call uncertain. The CDR3 contains 11 residues. The V gene's germline CDR1 is MNHEY and CDR2 SVGEGT. The V end was cut by 3 bases, the J end by 10 bases, with 4 bases between. The CDR3 DNA sequence: TGTGCCAGCAGTTATGGATCACCCCTCCACTTT. Translating gives CASSYGSPLHF.

The V gene is TRBV6-6, the J gene TRBJ2-1, with 9 bases matching TRBD1. The ends lost 7 bases at V and 0 bases at J; junction bases unmatched: 7. CDR1 and CDR2 (germline): MNHNY, SVGAGI (reference sequence). The CDR3 extends over 16 amino acids. The CDR3 region has the DNA TGTGCCAGCACCGCGGGACAGGGAAGCTCCTACAATGAGCAGTTCTTC. Translating it yields CASTAGQGSSYNEQFF.